This T cell receptor beta chain was retrieved from a study of identifying expanded T cells in peripheral blood. This clone was seen only a few times. Data came from immunoSEQ multiplex PCR; TCRdb stores just in-frame clones and leaves some out. The table lists tens of thousands of clones, approximately 82% of them singletons. The source of this sequence is a person aged 18 to 75 in good health. Sequencing was performed on blood.

DNA of the CDR3: TGTGCCAGTAGTATAGTAACCTCTGGAAACACCATATATTTT. Its translation: CASSIVTSGNTIYF. The V gene is TRBV19, the J gene TRBJ1-3, with no clear D. The V end was cut by 1 base, the J end by 0 bases, with 4 bases between. The germline V gene has CDR1 LNHDA and CDR2 SQIVND (reference sequence). The CDR3 extends over 14 amino acids. Together with reference TRBV19 and TRBJ1-3, the CDR3 gives the full variable domain: DGGITQSPKYLFRKEGQNVTLSCEQNLNHDAMYWYRQDPGQGLRLIYYSQIVNDFQKGDIAEGYSVSREKKESFPLTVTSAQKNPTAFYLCASSIVTSGNTIYFGEGSWLTVV.